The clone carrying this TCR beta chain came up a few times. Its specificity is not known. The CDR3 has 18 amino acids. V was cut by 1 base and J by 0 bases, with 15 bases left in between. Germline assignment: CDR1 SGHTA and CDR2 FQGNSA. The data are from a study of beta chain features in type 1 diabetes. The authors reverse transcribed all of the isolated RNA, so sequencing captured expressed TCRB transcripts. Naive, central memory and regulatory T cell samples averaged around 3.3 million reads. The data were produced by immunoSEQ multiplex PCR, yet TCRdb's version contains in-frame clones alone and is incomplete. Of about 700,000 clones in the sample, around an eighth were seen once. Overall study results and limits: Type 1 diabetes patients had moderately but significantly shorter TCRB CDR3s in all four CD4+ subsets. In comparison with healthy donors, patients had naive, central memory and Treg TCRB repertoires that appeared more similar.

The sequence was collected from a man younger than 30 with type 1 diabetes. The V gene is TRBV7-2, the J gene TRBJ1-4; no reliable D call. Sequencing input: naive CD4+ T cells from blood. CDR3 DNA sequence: TGTGCCAGCAGCTTAGTCTCTTTGCTGGCAGCAACTAATGAAAAACTGTTTTTT. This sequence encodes CASSLVSLLAATNEKLFF.